This TCR beta chain was obtained from a study of blood T cell repertoires in COVID-19. Study as a whole: Samples representing acute and convalescent COVID-19 were sourced from the United States, Italy and Spain. Sources were T cells, B-cell-depleted T cells, or PBMCs; the material itself was cDNA or gDNA.

Original processing methods: From reference gene primer amplification, estimates of nucleated cell counts were derived. The assay was immunoSEQ multiplex PCR, and TCRdb's table has in-frame clones only and misses some. From that table come the V and J calls and clone size; the DNA was used to work out D and trimming. The sample has 16,000 or so clones, about 88% seen once. Sequencing was performed on peripheral blood. This TCR was recovered from a human donor in a cohort sampled during active COVID-19.

The CDR3 loop is CASSPYRGQGEQYF. The CDR3 bases are TGTGCCAGCAGCCCCTACAGGGGGCAAGGCGAGCAGTACTTC. The chain has TRBV5-8 and TRBJ2-7, with 9 bases that match TRBD1. Germline V gives CDR1 SGHTS, CDR2 YDEGEE. The junction had 8 bases not matched to a gene; V was cut back by 4 bases and J by 6 bases. This CDR3 has 14 amino acids. The variable domain in full, completed from reference TRBV5-8 and TRBJ2-7, reads EAGVTQSPTHLIKTRGQQATLRCSPISGHTSVYWYQQALGLGLQFLLWYDEGEERNRGNFPPRFSGRQFPNYSSELNVNALELEDSALYLCASSPYRGQGEQYFGPGTRLTVT.